This T cell receptor beta chain stems from a study of blood T cell repertoires in COVID-19. Study as a whole: There were acute and convalescent COVID-19 samples, and they came from the United States, Italy and Spain.

Source study methods: Amplification of reference gene primers was used by the study to estimate nucleated cell counts. Clones were sequenced by immunoSEQ multiplex PCR, and TCRdb holds only the in-frame ones, with some missing. For V, J and clone size, that table is used; D and trimming come from the DNA. The sample contains about 280,000 clones, roughly 85% of which appear only once. This CDR3 is 15 amino acids long. V lost 4 bases and J lost 4; bases outside the gene matches: 6. Germline V lookup: CDR1 LGHDT, CDR2 YNNKEL (reference sequence). The sample holds one count of this clone. This receptor was obtained from a man between 50 and 59 years old with active or convalescent COVID-19. Specimen: peripheral blood. The V and J genes are TRBV3-1 (or the pseudogene TRBV3-2) and TRBJ2-7, with 11 bases lining up with TRBD2. DNA of the CDR3: TGTGCCAGCAGCCTCACTAGCGGGAGCGGGTACGAGCAGTACTTC. It yields the protein CASSLTSGSGYEQYF.